A selection of T cell receptor beta chains follows, all from one sample in a study of T cells in Graves' hyperthyroidism and ophthalmopathy. TCRdb ran MiXCR on the multiplex PCR reads and lists one entry per CDR3 protein. The sample lists about 270,000 distinct CDR3 sequences, 22% seen once, with about 60% in the top ten. The sequenced sample consisted of blood. The receptors were sampled from a man aged 30 to 39 with Graves' ophthalmopathy. CDR3s include the opening cysteine and the closing phenylalanine or tryptophan. The D gene is left open where the match is weak. Not every row has a clone size; where given, it reads once, few, many or a size class.

j_call v_call d_call clone_size cdr3_aa cdr3_nt
TRBJ2-1 TRBV3-1 . many CASSQTLNEQFF TGTGCCAGCAGCCAAACCTTAAATGAGCAGTTCTTC
TRBJ1-4 TRBV12-3/TRBV12-4 . few CASTTPRQGRKEKLFF TGTGCCAGCACTACCCCTCGCCAGGGGCGGAAAGAAAAACTGTTTTTT
TRBJ2-5 TRBV3-1 TRBD2 many CASSLGTSGGETQYF TGTGCCAGCAGCCTAGGGACTAGCGGCGGGGAGACCCAGTACTTC
TRBJ2-7 TRBV27 . . CAGSLSRGTGEQYF TGTGCCGGCAGTTTATCGAGGGGTACGGGCGAGCAGTACTTC
TRBJ1-5 TRBV3-1 TRBD1 many CASSSGTGGIQPQHF TGTGCCAGCAGCTCCGGGACAGGGGGCATTCAGCCCCAGCATTTT
TRBJ2-4 TRBV29-1 . . CSVDGGREKNIQYF TGCAGCGTGGACGGGGGGCGGGAAAAAAACATTCAGTACTTC
TRBJ1-4 TRBV7-8 TRBD1 many CASSLTGADEKLFF TGTGCCAGCAGCTTAACAGGGGCAGATGAAAAACTGTTTTTT
TRBJ2-4 TRBV4-1 . few CASSQELGGQKNIQYF TGCGCCAGCAGCCAAGAGCTGGGGGGACAGAAAAACATTCAGTACTTC
TRBJ2-7 TRBV5-5 . few CASSHDSPYEQYF TGTGCCAGCAGCCATGACAGTCCCTACGAGCAGTACTTC
TRBJ2-2 TRBV11-2 . . CASSPRANTGELFF TGTGCCAGCAGCCCCAGGGCTAACACCGGGGAGCTGTTTTTT
TRBJ2-3 TRBV5-1 . few CASSTGVGTDTQYF TGCGCCAGCAGCACGGGGGTTGGTACAGATACGCAGTATTTT
TRBJ2-7 TRBV3-1 TRBD2 . CASSQDRAGAYYEQYF TGTGCCAGCAGCCAAGATAGGGCGGGAGCGTACTACGAGCAGTACTTC
TRBJ2-5 TRBV12-3/TRBV12-4 . few CASKYSVQETQYF TGTGCCAGCAAATACTCGGTACAAGAGACCCAGTACTTC
TRBJ2-1 TRBV24-1 TRBD2 . CATSPGLASHYNEQFF TGTGCCACCAGCCCGGGACTAGCGAGCCACTACAATGAGCAGTTCTTC
TRBJ1-6 TRBV29-1 . many CSVRMGGTVNSPLHF TGCAGCGTTCGGATGGGCGGGACCGTTAATTCACCCCTCCACTTT
TRBJ2-1 TRBV7-3 . many CASSQGVQTEQFF TGTGCCAGCAGCCAGGGCGTCCAGACTGAGCAGTTCTTC
TRBJ2-7 TRBV9 . few CASSVGGMSSYEQYF TGTGCCAGCAGCGTAGGCGGAATGAGCTCCTACGAGCAGTACTTC
TRBJ1-2 TRBV28 . many CASSLTAPRYGYTF TGTGCCAGCAGTTTAACGGCACCCCGTTATGGCTACACCTTC
TRBJ1-6 TRBV30 . . CAWSRRRDSPLHF TGTGCCTGGAGTAGACGGAGGGATTCACCCCTCCACTTT
TRBJ2-3 TRBV12-3/TRBV12-4 TRBD2 many CASTARTSGSTDTQYF TGTGCCAGCACCGCCCGGACTAGCGGGAGCACAGATACGCAGTATTTT
TRBJ1-3 TRBV18 . few CASSLSPPHLGNTIYF TGTGCCAGCTCACTAAGTCCCCCGCACCTCGGAAACACCATATATTTT
TRBJ1-1 TRBV28 . few CASSFPGNRNTEAFF TGTGCCAGCAGTTTCCCAGGGAACAGGAACACTGAAGCTTTCTTT
TRBJ2-2 TRBV27 TRBD2 . CASISVAGVPGGELFF TGTGCCAGCATTTCTGTCGCGGGAGTTCCGGGCGGGGAGCTGTTTTTT
TRBJ2-7 TRBV15 TRBD1 . CATRGTGRSYEQYF TGTGCCACCAGGGGGACAGGGAGGTCCTACGAGCAGTACTTC
TRBJ2-1 TRBV10-1 . . CASSDGPSFFDEQFF TGCGCCAGCAGTGACGGGCCTAGCTTTTTCGATGAGCAGTTCTTC
TRBJ1-3 TRBV11-2 . few CASNRRAGNTIYF TGTGCCAGCAACAGAAGGGCTGGAAACACCATATATTTT
TRBJ1-2 TRBV6-1 TRBD1 many CASTLSGTGRTNYGYTF TGTGCCAGCACATTATCCGGGACAGGGCGGACTAACTATGGCTACACCTTC
TRBJ1-1 TRBV18 . few CASSLLIRDMNTEAFF TGTGCCAGCTCACTCCTTATCAGGGATATGAACACTGAAGCTTTCTTT
TRBJ1-6 TRBV12-3/TRBV12-4 . . CASSLFPPGQPVPVNSPLHF TGTGCCAGCAGTTTATTCCCCCCCGGACAGCCAGTTCCAGTAAATTCACCCCTCCACTTT
TRBJ2-7 TRBV5-1 TRBD1 . CASSFRDSEVHEQYF TGCGCCAGCAGCTTCCGGGACAGTGAGGTCCACGAGCAGTACTTC
TRBJ1-5 TRBV19 TRBD1 few CASSMWDRGNQPQHF TGTGCCAGTAGTATGTGGGACAGGGGAAATCAGCCCCAGCATTTT
TRBJ1-6 TRBV20-1 TRBD1 few CSARETPGQGSSPLHF TGCAGTGCTAGAGAAACTCCGGGACAGGGTAGTTCACCCCTCCACTTT
TRBJ1-1 TRBV27 . many CASQTGGEAFF TGTGCCAGTCAAACCGGGGGTGAAGCTTTCTTT
TRBJ1-5 TRBV4-1 . few CASSQSLGSNQPQHF TGCGCCAGCAGCCAAAGCTTGGGTTCTAATCAGCCCCAGCATTTT
TRBJ2-7 TRBV15 TRBD1 . CATREGQGDEQYF TGTGCCACCAGGGAGGGACAGGGCGACGAGCAGTACTTC
TRBJ2-2 TRBV30 . many CAWRPIDIGELFF TGTGCCTGGAGACCCATAGATATCGGGGAGCTGTTTTTT
TRBJ1-5 TRBV28 . many CASSWWGNQPQHF TGTGCCAGCAGCTGGTGGGGCAATCAGCCCCAGCATTTT
TRBJ2-1 TRBV7-9 . . CASSVSGVNEQFF TGTGCCAGCAGCGTTAGTGGAGTCAATGAGCAGTTCTTC
TRBJ2-7 TRBV9 . . CASSGSRQALYEQYF TGTGCCAGCAGCGGTTCCAGACAGGCGTTATACGAGCAGTACTTC
TRBJ2-1 TRBV18 . many CASSPQNGQFF TGTGCCAGCTCACCACAGAATGGGCAGTTCTTC
TRBJ2-1 TRBV20-1 . few CSAESGVSYNEQFF TGCAGTGCCGAGTCGGGAGTTTCCTACAATGAGCAGTTCTTC
TRBJ2-7 TRBV6-1 TRBD1 many CASIGQGASYEQYF TGTGCCAGCATCGGACAGGGGGCATCCTACGAGCAGTACTTC
TRBJ1-1 TRBV19 . . CASSLPGGVVNTEAFF TGTGCCAGTAGTCTTCCGGGGGGAGTAGTGAACACTGAAGCTTTCTTT
TRBJ2-1 TRBV7-3 . many CASSLGRNPGEQFF TGTGCCAGCAGCTTAGGGAGGAACCCGGGTGAGCAGTTCTTC
TRBJ1-5 TRBV12-3/TRBV12-4 . many CASSRLRQNVGNQPQHF TGTGCCAGCAGTCGCCTTAGACAGAATGTAGGCAATCAGCCCCAGCATTTT
TRBJ2-5 TRBV11-2 . many CASSRRWGRQETQYF TGTGCCAGCAGCCGAAGGTGGGGAAGACAAGAGACCCAGTACTTC
TRBJ2-3 TRBV7-9 TRBD2 few CASSLGLAGYEGGTDTQYF TGTGCCAGCAGCTTAGGACTAGCGGGATACGAGGGAGGGACAGATACGCAGTATTTT
TRBJ2-2 TRBV24-1 TRBD2 . CATSDLVAGEGTGELFF TGTGCCACCAGTGATCTAGTAGCGGGAGAGGGCACCGGGGAGCTGTTTTTT
TRBJ2-5 TRBV30 . few CAWSASPLYQETQYF TGTGCCTGGAGTGCATCACCTTTGTACCAAGAGACCCAGTACTTC
TRBJ1-6 TRBV11-2 TRBD1 many CASSRDRGTGSPLHF TGTGCCAGCAGCCGGGACAGGGGAACGGGTTCACCCCTCCACTTT